This section outlines one TCR beta chain sequence together with its context. These data belong to a study of beta chain features in type 1 diabetes. Expressed TCRB transcripts were sequenced because the entire RNA isolate underwent reverse transcription. The data were produced by immunoSEQ multiplex PCR, yet TCRdb's version contains in-frame clones alone and is incomplete. The table records 300,000 to 400,000 clones, approximately 11% of them present only once. J was trimmed by 2 bases and V by 6 bases; bases with no gene match: 6. CDR1 and CDR2 from the germline V gene are MDHEN and SYDVKM. This CDR3 has 15 residues.

The rearrangement links TRBV28 to TRBJ2-3, with 9 bases fitting TRBD2. This receptor was identified in a woman aged 25-40 years in good health. The sequenced sample consisted of naive CD4+ T cells from blood. The CDR3 bases are TGTGCCAGCAGAAACAGACTAGCGGACACAGATACGCAGTATTTT. This encodes CASRNRLADTDTQYF.